A selection of T cell receptor beta chains follows, all from one sample in a study of T cell changes during pregnancy in multiple sclerosis. Data came from immunoSEQ multiplex PCR; TCRdb stores just in-frame clones and leaves some out. The profile shows roughly 41,000 clones, 88% of them singletons. Here the sequenced sample was CD8+ T cells from peripheral blood mononuclear cells, taken in the third trimester of pregnancy. The receptor set was obtained from a female donor with multiple sclerosis, enrolled in a pregnancy study. Each CDR3 is given with its conserved first and last residue. D genes are given only for firm matches. Clone size is shown for a subset of rows, as once, few, many or a class of expanded clone.

v_gene: TRBV5-6
abundance: NA
d_gene: TRBD2
j_gene: TRBJ2-1
CDR3aa: CASSPGGAVRRKQFF
CDR3nt: TGTGCCAGCAGCCCCGGGGGGGCCGTCCGGAGGAAGCAGTTCTTC

v_gene: TRBV19
abundance: medium-sized
d_gene: NA
j_gene: TRBJ1-2
CDR3aa: CASSIAGDYGYTF
CDR3nt: TGTGCCAGTAGTATCGCAGGGGACTATGGCTACACCTTC

v_gene: TRBV21-1
abundance: NA
d_gene: NA
j_gene: TRBJ2-7
CDR3aa: CASFKHRTPYEQYF
CDR3nt: TGTGCCAGCTTTAAGCACAGGACCCCCTACGAGCAGTACTTC

v_gene: TRBV7-8
abundance: NA
d_gene: NA
j_gene: TRBJ2-3
CDR3aa: CASSHGDTLDTQYF
CDR3nt: TGTGCCAGCAGCCATGGAGATACCCTGGATACGCAGTATTTT

v_gene: TRBV28
abundance: NA
d_gene: NA
j_gene: TRBJ1-2
CDR3aa: CASSLGTLYGYTF
CDR3nt: TGTGCCAGCAGTTTGGGGACACTCTATGGCTACACCTTC

v_gene: TRBV5-1
abundance: NA
d_gene: NA
j_gene: TRBJ2-1
CDR3aa: CASSLVAVKYNEQFF
CDR3nt: TGCGCCAGCAGCTTGGTCGCGGTCAAATACAATGAGCAGTTCTTC

v_gene: TRBV20-1
abundance: NA
d_gene: NA
j_gene: TRBJ2-1
CDR3aa: CSDINLNEQFF
CDR3nt: TGCAGCGACATTAACCTAAATGAGCAGTTCTTC

v_gene: TRBV18
abundance: once
d_gene: NA
j_gene: TRBJ1-2
CDR3aa: CASAPGSSVYGYTF
CDR3nt: TGTGCCAGCGCTCCAGGGTCCAGCGTCTATGGCTACACCTTC

v_gene: TRBV28
abundance: NA
d_gene: NA
j_gene: TRBJ1-2
CDR3aa: CASSQGGGYTF
CDR3nt: TGTGCCAGCAGCCAGGGAGGGGGCTACACCTTC

v_gene: TRBV28
abundance: NA
d_gene: TRBD2
j_gene: TRBJ2-3
CDR3aa: CASPPRGAATDTQYF
CDR3nt: TGTGCCAGCCCCCCGCGGGGGGCCGCCACAGATACGCAGTATTTT

v_gene: TRBV11-2
abundance: NA
d_gene: TRBD2
j_gene: TRBJ2-1
CDR3aa: CASSGAGGYNEQFF
CDR3nt: TGTGCCAGCAGCGGGGCGGGGGGGTACAATGAGCAGTTCTTC

v_gene: TRBV9
abundance: NA
d_gene: TRBD2
j_gene: TRBJ2-7
CDR3aa: CASSPGLAGYEQYF
CDR3nt: TGTGCCAGCAGCCCGGGACTAGCGGGCTACGAGCAGTACTTC

v_gene: TRBV7-6
abundance: NA
d_gene: TRBD1
j_gene: TRBJ1-1
CDR3aa: CASSSGQGAGTEAFF
CDR3nt: TGTGCCAGCAGCTCAGGACAGGGGGCAGGCACTGAAGCTTTCTTT

v_gene: TRBV7-9
abundance: NA
d_gene: NA
j_gene: TRBJ2-2
CDR3aa: CASSPRVGEDTGELFF
CDR3nt: TGTGCCAGCAGTCCCCGGGTCGGGGAGGACACCGGGGAGCTGTTTTTT

v_gene: TRBV2
abundance: NA
d_gene: TRBD1
j_gene: TRBJ2-7
CDR3aa: CASRRQGGTYEQYF
CDR3nt: TGTGCCAGCAGAAGACAGGGGGGCACCTACGAGCAGTACTTC

v_gene: TRBV4-1
abundance: NA
d_gene: TRBD1
j_gene: TRBJ1-5
CDR3aa: CASSPHGTGINQPQHF
CDR3nt: TGCGCCAGCAGCCCGCACGGGACAGGGATAAATCAGCCCCAGCATTTT

v_gene: TRBV9
abundance: NA
d_gene: NA
j_gene: TRBJ1-1
CDR3aa: CASSVGPRGGTEAFF
CDR3nt: TGTGCCAGCAGCGTAGGGCCCCGCGGAGGCACTGAAGCTTTCTTT

v_gene: TRBV10-3
abundance: NA
d_gene: NA
j_gene: TRBJ2-7
CDR3aa: CAISVAGQTYEQYF
CDR3nt: TGTGCCATCAGTGTCGCGGGACAGACCTACGAGCAGTACTTC

v_gene: TRBV5-6
abundance: NA
d_gene: NA
j_gene: TRBJ1-1
CDR3aa: CASSASLEAFF
CDR3nt: TGTGCCAGCAGCGCGTCCCTGGAGGCTTTCTTT

v_gene: TRBV27
abundance: NA
d_gene: NA
j_gene: TRBJ2-1
CDR3aa: CASSTGFDEQFF
CDR3nt: TGTGCCAGCAGTACAGGGTTTGATGAGCAGTTCTTC

v_gene: TRBV11-2
abundance: NA
d_gene: TRBD1
j_gene: TRBJ2-5
CDR3aa: CASSFTGGGETQYF
CDR3nt: TGTGCCAGCAGCTTTACAGGGGGTGGGGAGACCCAGTACTTC

v_gene: TRBV5-4
abundance: NA
d_gene: NA
j_gene: TRBJ2-2
CDR3aa: CASSLFLAGELFF
CDR3nt: TGTGCCAGCAGCTTGTTTCTCGCCGGGGAGCTGTTTTTT

v_gene: TRBV10-2
abundance: once
d_gene: NA
j_gene: TRBJ1-2
CDR3aa: CASSGGAYGYTF
CDR3nt: TGCGCCAGCAGTGGTGGGGCCTATGGCTACACCTTC

v_gene: TRBV13
abundance: NA
d_gene: NA
j_gene: TRBJ1-1
CDR3aa: CASSLGVVNTEAFF
CDR3nt: TGTGCCAGCAGCTTAGGGGTAGTGAACACTGAAGCTTTCTTT

v_gene: TRBV27
abundance: NA
d_gene: NA
j_gene: TRBJ2-7
CDR3aa: CASSPNPGVYEQYF
CDR3nt: TGTGCCAGCAGCCCCAACCCAGGGGTCTACGAGCAGTACTTC

v_gene: TRBV30
abundance: NA
d_gene: TRBD1
j_gene: TRBJ2-7
CDR3aa: CAWALTGDGEQYF
CDR3nt: TGTGCCTGGGCTCTTACAGGGGACGGCGAGCAGTACTTC

v_gene: TRBV7-9
abundance: NA
d_gene: TRBD1
j_gene: TRBJ2-7
CDR3aa: CASVHQGQAAPTYEQYF
CDR3nt: TGTGCCAGTGTACACCAGGGACAGGCGGCTCCCACCTACGAGCAGTACTTC

v_gene: TRBV7-9
abundance: NA
d_gene: NA
j_gene: TRBJ1-3
CDR3aa: CASSLTVGRGSGNTIYF
CDR3nt: TGTGCCAGCAGCTTAACCGTGGGTCGGGGCTCTGGAAACACCATATATTTT

v_gene: TRBV7-2
abundance: NA
d_gene: NA
j_gene: TRBJ2-1
CDR3aa: CASSPRGGTQANEQFF
CDR3nt: TGTGCCAGCAGCCCGAGGGGGGGTACCCAGGCCAATGAGCAGTTCTTC

v_gene: TRBV15
abundance: NA
d_gene: TRBD1
j_gene: TRBJ2-7
CDR3aa: CATSRVGQVDEQYF
CDR3nt: TGTGCCACCAGCAGAGTGGGACAGGTCGACGAGCAGTACTTC

v_gene: TRBV13
abundance: NA
d_gene: TRBD2
j_gene: TRBJ2-3
CDR3aa: CASSHRTGLVTDTQYF
CDR3nt: TGTGCCAGCAGTCACCGAACGGGACTAGTCACAGATACGCAGTATTTT

v_gene: TRBV6-6
abundance: NA
d_gene: TRBD2
j_gene: TRBJ2-3
CDR3aa: CATSAGDTDTQYF
CDR3nt: TGTGCCACCTCAGCGGGGGACACAGATACGCAGTATTTT

v_gene: TRBV11-2
abundance: NA
d_gene: TRBD2
j_gene: TRBJ2-7
CDR3aa: CASSSVAGGLGYEQYF
CDR3nt: TGTGCCAGCAGCTCGGTAGCGGGGGGGCTTGGCTACGAGCAGTACTTC

v_gene: TRBV25-1
abundance: NA
d_gene: TRBD1
j_gene: TRBJ2-2
CDR3aa: CASSEGQAELFF
CDR3nt: TGTGCCAGCAGTGAGGGACAGGCGGAGCTGTTTTTT

v_gene: TRBV27
abundance: NA
d_gene: NA
j_gene: TRBJ2-7
CDR3aa: CASSLSFGGYEQYF
CDR3nt: TGTGCCAGCAGTTTATCCTTTGGCGGTTACGAGCAGTACTTC

v_gene: TRBV19
abundance: NA
d_gene: NA
j_gene: TRBJ1-1
CDR3aa: CASRRDGAGEAFF
CDR3nt: TGTGCCAGTAGGCGGGACGGCGCGGGCGAAGCTTTCTTT

v_gene: TRBV15
abundance: NA
d_gene: NA
j_gene: TRBJ2-7
CDR3aa: CATSSDTGPRVYEQYF
CDR3nt: TGTGCCACCAGCAGCGACACAGGCCCCAGGGTCTACGAGCAGTACTTC

v_gene: TRBV19
abundance: once
d_gene: TRBD1
j_gene: TRBJ2-3
CDR3aa: CASSANRDRVDTQYF
CDR3nt: TGTGCCAGTAGTGCCAACCGGGACAGGGTAGATACGCAGTATTTT

v_gene: TRBV29-1
abundance: NA
d_gene: NA
j_gene: TRBJ1-2
CDR3aa: CSALTGPYGYTF
CDR3nt: TGCAGCGCCCTCACAGGGCCCTATGGCTACACCTTC

v_gene: TRBV5-1
abundance: NA
d_gene: TRBD1
j_gene: TRBJ2-3
CDR3aa: CASSLLDRAGDTQYF
CDR3nt: TGCGCCAGCAGCTTACTGGACAGGGCAGGAGATACGCAGTATTTT

v_gene: TRBV11-2
abundance: NA
d_gene: TRBD2
j_gene: TRBJ2-7
CDR3aa: CASSPLAGSYEQYF
CDR3nt: TGTGCCAGCAGCCCCCTAGCGGGGTCTTACGAGCAGTACTTC

v_gene: TRBV5-6
abundance: once
d_gene: TRBD1
j_gene: TRBJ1-4
CDR3aa: CASSIDRGEKLFF
CDR3nt: TGTGCCAGCAGCATTGACAGGGGTGAAAAACTGTTTTTT